This entry is about one T cell receptor beta chain. Its target is not known. The data were obtained in a study of T cell responses to AZD1222 COVID-19 vaccine. Method: immunoSEQ multiplex PCR; TCRdb's copy keeps in-frame clones and lacks some. The table has 100,000 to 150,000 clones, 85% seen once. The germline V gene has CDR1 MGHRA and CDR2 YSYEKL. The CDR3 covers 14 residues. With V trimmed by 4 bases and J by 6 bases, 5 bases remained unmatched. Study outcomes and limitations: Among AZD1222 vaccinees, only six or seven were seropositive at baseline. Spike-specific TCR breadth and depth grew following two AZD1222 doses. Donors were chiefly white British, with a greater number of females, and clonal diversity was perhaps underestimated.

This sample comprised peripheral blood, obtained 28 days after the second dose of the MenACWY control vaccine. The rearrangement joins TRBV4-1 to TRBJ2-1; 8 bases fit TRBD1. This clonotype was sampled from an adult who received the MenACWY meningococcal vaccine as a control. The CDR3 is CASSPMTGANEQFF. CDR3 sequence (DNA): TGCGCCAGCAGCCCCATGACAGGGGCCAATGAGCAGTTCTTC.